The sequence of this TCR beta chain was determined in a study of blood T cell repertoires in COVID-19. Study overall: T cells, B-cell-depleted T cells, or PBMCs supplied cDNA or gDNA.

Methods used by the authors: For nucleated cells, counts were estimated from reference gene primer amplification. Using immunoSEQ multiplex PCR, the repertoire was profiled, and TCRdb retains in-frame clones only, with some absent. Clone size and V and J calls were adopted from that table, with D and trimming inferred from the DNA. The table lists roughly 260,000 clones, roughly 80% of them singletons. The TCR was taken from a woman aged 70-85 years with acute or convalescent COVID-19. Specimen: peripheral blood.

The CDR3 sequence: CASSYLGRPNYGYTF. CDR3 nucleotide sequence: TGTGCCAGCAGTTACTTGGGCAGACCTAACTATGGCTACACCTTC. The chain is built from TRBV6-5 and TRBJ1-2, with unresolved D. The CDR3 spans 15 residues. V lost 1 base to trimming and J lost 0 bases, with 9 bases between them. Germline lookup yields CDR1 MNHEY and CDR2 SVGAGI.